This T cell receptor beta chain is drawn from a study of identical twins. Findings and limits, study-wide: Fewer insertions characterized abundant cord blood beta clonotypes, whereas memory repertoires showed none.

The table lists this clonotype with many counts. Antigen specificity is unknown. CDR3 length: 14 amino acids. V trimming: 6 bases; J trimming: 5 bases; junction bases outside the gene matches: 9. Via MiXCR, TCRdb re-called the 5' RACE reads, giving one row per CDR3 protein. The sample carries roughly 710,000 distinct CDR3 sequences, 5.5% to 6.5% recorded once. Sequencing input: naive T cells sorted from blood. The source of this sequence is a man in his late teens or twenties in good health. The V and J genes are TRBV12-3 or TRBV12-4 and TRBJ1-1, with 7 positions matching TRBD1. In nucleotides, the CDR3 is TGTGCCAGCAGACCGATGACAGGGAGGACTGAAGCTTTCTTT. Its translation: CASRPMTGRTEAFF.